This T cell receptor (beta chain) was sequenced for a study of blood T cell repertoires in COVID-19. Study-wide background: Sources were T cells, B-cell-depleted T cells, or PBMCs; the material itself was cDNA or gDNA.

Original analysis: Amplification from reference gene primers served as the basis for estimated nucleated cell counts. The table came from immunoSEQ multiplex PCR; TCRdb's copy has only in-frame clones and leaves some out. That table supplies the V and J calls and clone size; D and trimming were determined from the DNA. Of about 230,000 clones in the sample, around 84% were seen once. The germline CDR1 and CDR2 sequences are MDHEN and SYDVKM. The CDR3 is 12 amino acids. This clone was found once. The sample comprised peripheral blood. The chain couples TRBV28 to TRBJ2-1; TRBD1 agrees at 7 bases. The receptor's source is a man in his forties or fifties with acute or convalescent COVID-19. The chain's CDR3 is CVSGTVYNEQFF. CDR3 DNA sequence: TGTGTATCCGGGACAGTTTACAATGAGCAGTTCTTC.